The 28 T cell receptor beta chains reported below all come from one sample, sequenced in a study of blood T cell repertoires in COVID-19. Profiling relied on immunoSEQ multiplex PCR, and the TCRdb table lists in-frame clones only, not all of them. Counted here are tens of thousands of clones, around 87% occurring once; the ten biggest clones make up roughly 6%. Sequencing input: peripheral blood. Source of these receptors: a human donor in a cohort sampled during active COVID-19.

The J gene is TRBJ2-7, the V gene TRBV5-1; possibly TRBD2 for D (6 bases). Per germline, CDR1 SGHRS and CDR2 YFSETQ. With 4 bases removed from V and 4 bases from J, the gap between germline ends came to 6 bases. The CDR3 totals 11 residues. In DNA form, the CDR3 reads TGCGCCAGCAGCGGGGGGTACGAGCAGTACTTC. The encoded protein is CASSGGYEQYF.

This sequence joins TRBV7-3 and TRBJ2-1; perhaps TRBD2 as D (6 bases). The CDR3 has 15 residues. Trimming removed 5 bases at V and 7 bases at J, with 18 bases between. The V gene's germline CDR1 is SGHTA and CDR2 FQGTGA. In DNA form, the CDR3 reads TGTGCCAGCAGCCCGACAAACGGGGGTGGGAATGAGCAGTTCTTC. This sequence encodes CASSPTNGGGNEQFF.

This chain joins TRBV6-6 and TRBJ1-4, with a weak D call TRBD1 (5 bases). Germline CDR1 is MNHNY and CDR2 is SVGAGI (reference sequence). Trimming removed 5 bases at V and 2 bases at J, with 18 bases between. This CDR3 has 17 residues. The CDR3 region has the DNA TGTGCCAGCAGTCCTAACCCCCTGGGGACTACTAATGAAAAACTGTTTTTT. As protein: CASSPNPLGTTNEKLFF.

V and J are TRBV9 and TRBJ2-2, with 11 bases aligning to TRBD2. Germline CDR1 reads SGDLS; CDR2 reads YYNGEE. CDR3 size: 17 residues. The J segment lost 3 bases and the V segment lost 4 bases, leaving 8 bases of the junction unmatched. The CDR3 is CASSSATSGGDTGELFF. The CDR3 DNA reads TGTGCCAGCAGCTCGGCCACTAGCGGGGGAGACACCGGGGAGCTGTTTTTT.

The rearrangement joins TRBV7-2 to TRBJ1-5, with 9 nucleotides matching TRBD1. Germline trimming cut 5 bases from V and 1 base from J; bases unmatched to any gene: 3. Germline V lookup: CDR1 SGHTA, CDR2 FQGNSA. The CDR3 contains 15 residues. CDR3 bases: TGTGCCAGCAGCCGGACAGGGGACAGCAATCAGCCCCAGCATTTT. Protein sequence: CASSRTGDSNQPQHF.

The chain combines TRBV7-9 with TRBJ2-2; D gene uncertain. Germline-derived CDR1 and CDR2 are SEHNR and FQNEAQ (reference sequence). Trimming removed 5 bases at V and 3 bases at J, with 16 bases between. The CDR3 is 16 residues long. The CDR3 nucleotides are TGTGCCAGCAGCGAATGGGCCCGGCAGGACACCGGGGAGCTGTTTTTT. It specifies CASSEWARQDTGELFF.

This clone was recorded once. The chain recombines TRBV6-4 with TRBJ2-2, with 12 positions matching TRBD1. CDR1 is MRHNA and CDR2 is SNTAGT in the germline V gene. This CDR3 is 18 amino acids long. The J segment lost 3 bases and the V segment lost 2 bases, leaving 7 bases of the junction unmatched. CDR3 DNA sequence: TGTGCCAGCAGTGACCCCGGGACAGGGGGCGCGGACACCGGGGAGCTGTTTTTT. Its protein product is CASSDPGTGGADTGELFF.

This rearrangement joins TRBV29-1 to TRBJ1-2, with D perhaps TRBD1 (5 bases). Germline V CDR1 and CDR2: SQVTM, ANQGSEA. This CDR3 comprises 11 residues. Trimming cost V 5 bases and J 4 bases, with 8 bases left between them. CDR3 sequence (DNA): TGCAGCGTTTCAGGGTTCTATGGCTACACCTTC. Protein sequence: CSVSGFYGYTF. Filled out from reference TRBV29-1 and TRBJ1-2, the complete variable domain reads SAVISQKPSRDICQRGTSLTIQCQVDSQVTMMFWYRQQPGQSLTLIATANQGSEATYESGFVIDKFPISRPNLTFSTLTVSNMSPEDSSIYLCSVSGFYGYTFGSGTRLTVV.

The chain joins TRBV6-5 to TRBJ2-7; 11 bases map to TRBD2. After removal of 0 bases from V and 3 bases from J, the junction contained 4 bases not matched to a gene. The CDR3 contains 16 residues. The germline CDR1 and CDR2 sequences are MNHEY and SVGAGI. CDR3 sequence: CASSYSPLAGVYEQYF. The CDR3 DNA reads TGTGCCAGCAGTTACTCCCCACTAGCGGGGGTCTACGAGCAGTACTTC.

This clone was counted once. The rearrangement joins TRBV5-1 to TRBJ2-7; 11 bases align to TRBD1. Looked up from germline, CDR1 is SGHRS and CDR2 is YFSETQ. The CDR3 sequence is 14 residues long. With 4 bases clipped from V and 7 bases from J, the junction kept 7 bases outside the gene matches. CDR3 nucleotide sequence: TGCGCCAGCAGCACCGGACAGGGGGCGAATGAGCAGTACTTC. It encodes CASSTGQGANEQYF. The variable domain in full, with the rest retrieved from reference TRBV5-1 and TRBJ2-7, is KAGVTQTPRYLIKTRGQQVTLSCSPISGHRSVSWYQQTPGQGLQFLFEYFSETQRNKGNFPGRFSGRQFSNSRSEMNVSTLELGDSALYLCASSTGQGANEQYFGPGTRLTVT.

In its sample, this clone was seen a few times. V is TRBV6-5 and J is TRBJ2-1; possible D gene TRBD2, 6 bases. Germline V gives CDR1 MNHEY, CDR2 SVGAGI. V gave up 10 bases and J gave up 4 bases, with 14 bases separating them. The CDR3 consists of 13 residues. In DNA, the CDR3 is TGTGCCACTTCGTGGGGGGTTTACAATGAGCAGTTCTTC. Its protein product is CATSWGVYNEQFF.

The chain joins TRBV28 to TRBJ2-1, with 11 bases aligning to TRBD1. Germline CDR1 reads MDHEN; CDR2 reads SYDVKM. After removal of 5 bases from V and 4 bases from J, the junction contained 7 bases not matched to a gene. The CDR3 has 16 residues. As DNA, the CDR3 is TGTGCCAGCAGTCCGGCGGGACAGGGGGTGTACAATGAGCAGTTCTTC. Its translation: CASSPAGQGVYNEQFF. Filled out from reference TRBV28 and TRBJ2-1, the complete variable domain reads DVKVTQSSRYLVKRTGEKVFLECVQDMDHENMFWYRQDPGLGLRLIYFSYDVKMKEKGDIPEGYSVSREKKERFSLILESASTNQTSMYLCASSPAGQGVYNEQFFGPGTRLTVL.

The chain combines TRBV12-3 or TRBV12-4 with TRBJ1-1, with a possible D match to TRBD1 (5 bases). Trimming took 1 base from V and 7 from J, leaving 10 bases between them. The CDR3 spans 13 residues. CDR3 nucleotide sequence: TGTGCCAGCAGTTTAGGGGGCGTCCTTGAAGCTTTCTTT. It specifies CASSLGGVLEAFF.

The chain employs TRBV2 and TRBJ2-1; TRBD1 aligns across 9 bases. V dropped 0 bases and J dropped 9; count of bases not matched to a gene: 6. Germline values: CDR1 SNHLY, CDR2 FYNNEI. This CDR3 region has 15 residues. CDR3: CASSEADRGLSEQFF. For the CDR3, the DNA is TGTGCCAGCAGTGAAGCGGACAGGGGATTGAGTGAGCAGTTCTTC.

The chain carries TRBV7-3 and TRBJ1-6; the D gene is possibly TRBD1 (5 bases). The CDR3 sequence is 15 residues long. Germline V gene lookup returns CDR1 SGHTA and CDR2 FQGTGA. Trimming removed 4 bases from V and 0 bases from J, with 7 bases in between. CDR3 sequence: CASSSGGSYNSPLHF. The CDR3, as DNA: TGTGCCAGCAGCTCCGGGGGCTCCTATAATTCACCCCTCCACTTT.

The chain carries TRBV6-5 and TRBJ1-6, with D tentatively TRBD1 (6 bases). Germline V gene data show CDR1 as MNHEY and CDR2 as SVGAGI. This CDR3 region has 15 residues. V shed 8 bases and J shed 4 bases, with 15 bases lying between them. The CDR3 protein is CASGWGGPYNSPLHF. CDR3 in DNA: TGTGCCAGCGGGTGGGGGGGCCCTTATAATTCACCCCTCCACTTT.

The V gene is TRBV5-1, the J gene TRBJ2-5; 10 nucleotides align to TRBD2. The CDR3 contains 18 residues. V was clipped by 0 bases and J by 4 bases; unmatched bases: 12. CDR1 SGHRS and CDR2 YFSETQ come from the germline V gene. The CDR3: CASSLGASGGSLVETQYF. CDR3 nucleotide sequence: TGCGCCAGCAGCTTGGGAGCTAGCGGGGGTTCGTTAGTAGAGACCCAGTACTTC.

The V call is TRBV30, the J call TRBJ1-6, with D possibly being TRBD1 (5 bases). The V and J ends lost 3 bases and 7 bases respectively, with 13 bases between them. The CDR3 extends over 14 amino acids. Germline CDR1 GTSNPN, CDR2 SVGIG (reference sequence). This CDR3 is CAWRPGRGNSPLHF. The CDR3 DNA sequence: TGTGCCTGGAGGCCGGGACGGGGGAATTCACCCCTCCACTTT.

This rearrangement joins TRBV6-2 or TRBV6-3 to TRBJ1-2; 10 bases agree with TRBD1. J gave up 6 bases and V 4 bases, and 5 bases lay outside the gene matches. This CDR3 has 14 residues. Germline assignment: CDR1 MNHEY and CDR2 SVGEGT. The CDR3 here is CASSFGTGAHGYTF. In DNA form, the CDR3 reads TGTGCCAGCAGTTTCGGGACAGGGGCGCATGGCTACACCTTC.

This rearrangement joins TRBV9 to TRBJ1-2; perhaps TRBD1 as D (5 bases). This CDR3 is built from 13 residues. Trimming cost V 3 bases and J 0 bases, with 6 bases left between them. The V gene's germline CDR1 is SGDLS and CDR2 YYNGEE. CDR3 DNA: TGTGCCAGCAGCGGACAGTCTAACTATGGCTACACCTTC. It is translated as CASSGQSNYGYTF.

This chain links TRBV28 with TRBJ1-1; 7 bases agree with TRBD1. Looked up from germline, CDR1 is MDHEN and CDR2 is SYDVKM. The junction had 5 bases not matched to a gene; V was cut back by 5 bases and J by 5 bases. The CDR3 contains 13 residues. CDR3 in amino acids: CASSLTGWTEAFF. CDR3 nucleotides: TGTGCCAGCAGTCTGACAGGGTGGACTGAAGCTTTCTTT.

The rearrangement joins TRBV4-2 to TRBJ1-1; 7 bases are shared with TRBD1. Germline CDR1 is LGHNA and CDR2 is YNFKEQ. The CDR3 consists of 14 residues. J gave up 4 bases and V 3 bases, and 5 bases lay outside the gene matches. CDR3 amino acids: CASSQIQGRTEAFF. The DNA for the CDR3 is TGTGCCAGCAGCCAGATACAGGGGCGCACTGAAGCTTTCTTT.

In this sample, this clone turned up once. The rearrangement links TRBV28 to TRBJ2-3; 10 bases fit TRBD1. CDR1 MDHEN and CDR2 SYDVKM come from the germline V gene. This CDR3 is built from 14 residues. V shed 10 bases and J 7 bases; nucleotides not matched to a gene: 11. CDR3 in DNA: TGTGCCATAGGGCAGACAGGGGGCGAATATACGCAGTATTTT. Its translation: CAIGQTGGEYTQYF. Full variable domain (rest looked up from reference TRBV28 and TRBJ2-3): DVKVTQSSRYLVKRTGEKVFLECVQDMDHENMFWYRQDPGLGLRLIYFSYDVKMKEKGDIPEGYSVSREKKERFSLILESASTNQTSMYLCAIGQTGGEYTQYFGPGTRLTVL.

The rearrangement joins TRBV5-3 to TRBJ1-3; no clear D gene. TRBV5-3 is filed as an ORF, its function uncertain. The CDR3 covers 16 residues. V was cut by 1 base and J by 0 bases, with 11 bases left in between. In nucleotides, the CDR3 is TGTGCCAGAAGCTTGTCACCAACCAGCTCTGGAAACACCATATATTTT. Translation: CARSLSPTSSGNTIYF.

The rearrangement joins TRBV19 to TRBJ1-1, with D possibly TRBD1 on 5 matching bases. This CDR3 is built from 15 residues. Trimming stripped 3 bases from V and 0 bases from J, with 11 bases between. CDR1 LNHDA and CDR2 SQIVND come from the germline V gene (reference sequence). The CDR3 is CASSMEWGVNTEAFF. The DNA for the CDR3 is TGTGCCAGTAGTATGGAGTGGGGGGTGAACACTGAAGCTTTCTTT.

This clone showed up just once. The chain combines TRBV5-8 with TRBJ1-2; TRBD1 agrees at 9 bases. CDR3 length: 12 amino acids. The germline V gene has CDR1 SGHTS and CDR2 YDEGEE. J lost 5 bases, V lost 7 bases, and 3 bases had no gene match. DNA for the CDR3: TGTGCCAGCCCGGGACAGGGTTATGGCTACACCTTC. It yields the protein CASPGQGYGYTF.

The chain links TRBV7-9 to TRBJ1-1; D gene ambiguous. The V end was cut by 0 bases, the J end by 4 bases, with 6 bases between. This CDR3 spans 13 amino acids. Germline V gene sequence: CDR1 SEHNR, CDR2 FQNEAQ (reference sequence). The CDR3 DNA reads TGTGCCAGCAGCTTAGCGGCGGTCACTGAAGCTTTCTTT. This translates into CASSLAAVTEAFF.

This sequence joins TRBV19 and TRBJ2-1; D remains ambiguous. V shed 6 bases and J shed 0 bases, with 9 bases lying between them. The CDR3 loop spans 14 amino acids. Germline V gene lookup returns CDR1 LNHDA and CDR2 SQIVND (reference sequence). CDR3 residues: CASSSVSSYNEQFF. DNA for the CDR3: TGTGCCAGTAGCTCGGTTAGCTCCTACAATGAGCAGTTCTTC.